A single sample gave rise to the 7 T cell receptor beta chains below, sequenced in a study of T cell changes during pregnancy in multiple sclerosis. Libraries were prepared by immunoSEQ multiplex PCR; TCRdb keeps only in-frame clonotypes and omits some of them. The sample shows about 39,000 clones, approximately 94% of them seen only once. Specimen: CD4+ T cells from peripheral blood mononuclear cells, collected after pregnancy. These receptors were obtained from a female donor with multiple sclerosis, enrolled in a pregnancy study.

V gene TRBV5-6 combines with J gene TRBJ2-2; weak D call: TRBD1 (5 bases). Trimming cost V 0 bases and J 0 bases, with 9 bases left between them. Germline V gene sequence: CDR1 SGHDT, CDR2 YYEEEE. The CDR3 runs to 16 residues. The CDR3 DNA reads as TGTGCCAGCAGCTTGGCTGTGACAGCGAACACCGGGGAGCTGTTTTTT. It codes for CASSLAVTANTGELFF.

The V gene is TRBV27, the J gene TRBJ2-3, with 14 bases matching TRBD2. In germline, CDR1 is MNHEY, CDR2 SMNVEV (reference sequence). The CDR3 is 16 amino acids. Trimming took 3 bases from V and 6 from J; bases not matched to a gene: 5. The CDR3 sequence is CASSFLTSGGGDTQYF. The CDR3 nucleotides read TGTGCCAGCAGTTTCCTGACTAGCGGGGGGGGTGATACGCAGTATTTT.

The CDR3: CASSPPRGDEQYF. As DNA, the CDR3 is TGTGCCAGCTCACCCCCTCGGGGGGACGAGCAGTACTTC. The V and J genes are TRBV18 and TRBJ2-7; 7 nucleotides align to TRBD2. CDR1 is KGHSH, CDR2 LQKENI, per germline. With V trimmed by 3 bases and J by 5 bases, 4 bases remained unmatched. The CDR3 runs to 13 residues.

The V and J genes are TRBV15 and TRBJ1-3; 7 nucleotides agree with TRBD1. The V gene end was trimmed by 0 bases and the J gene end by 3 bases; junction bases not matched to a gene: 8. The germline gives CDR1 LNHNV, CDR2 YYDKDF (reference sequence). The CDR3 has 17 amino acids. This chain's CDR3 is CATSREAAGGFGNTIYF. CDR3 sequence (DNA): TGTGCCACCAGCAGAGAAGCCGCAGGGGGGTTTGGAAACACCATATATTTT.

This chain joins TRBV5-6 and TRBJ2-1; 9 bases fit TRBD1. CDR3 length: 14 amino acids. Unmatched junction bases numbered 8, after V lost 5 bases and J lost 8 bases. From germline, CDR1 is SGHDT and CDR2 YYEEEE. CDR3 nucleotides: TGTGCCAGCAGAAGGACAGGGGTGCAATATGAGCAGTTCTTC. Its translation: CASRRTGVQYEQFF.

V and J are TRBV4-1 and TRBJ2-5; 14 bases align to TRBD2. Trimming at V came to 0 bases and at J to 5 bases, leaving 2 bases not matched to a gene. Germline V gene data show CDR1 as MGHRA and CDR2 as YSYEKL. The CDR3 consists of 16 residues. The DNA of the CDR3 is TGCGCCAGCAGCCAAGATTGGACTAGCGGGGGGGAGACCCAGTACTTC. Residues: CASSQDWTSGGETQYF.

This rearrangement joins TRBV5-4 to TRBJ2-7; 8 bases are shared with TRBD2. This CDR3 comprises 16 residues. V dropped 0 bases and J dropped 2; count of bases not matched to a gene: 7. The germline V gene has CDR1 SGHNT and CDR2 YYREEE (reference sequence). The CDR3 here is CASSLGGAGVPYEQYF. The DNA for the CDR3 is TGTGCCAGCAGCTTGGGGGGAGCGGGGGTTCCCTACGAGCAGTACTTC.